Listed below are T cell receptor beta chains from one sample, sequenced in a study of T-cell memory formation after mild COVID-19. TCRdb reanalysed the 5' RACE reads using MiXCR and keeps one entry per CDR3 protein. Here the sample spans roughly 250,000 distinct CDR3 sequences, approximately 15% being singletons. The material sequenced was PBMCs or a T cell subset sorted from them (not recorded which). Source of these receptors: a man aged 18 to 29 who had mild COVID-19 (a few samples of this study predate the infection). Cell type and time point are not known. Both conserved end residues are part of each CDR3. D genes are given only for firm matches. Some rows mark clone size as missing; the rest say once, few, many or name a class of expanded clone.

>NA|TRBJ1-6|TRBV5-1|TRBD1
TGCGCCAGCTGGACAGGGGGCGCACGAAAAGGCGATTCACCCCTCCACTTT
CASWTGGARKGDSPLHF
>few|TRBJ2-5|TRBV29-1|TRBD2
TGCAGCGTTGGGGGACTACAAGAGACCCAGTACTTC
CSVGGLQETQYF
>NA|TRBJ2-2|TRBV7-2|TRBD2
TGTGCCAGCAGCTTAGTTGCGGGGGGCCTCACCGGGGAGCTGTTTTTT
CASSLVAGGLTGELFF
>NA|TRBJ1-2|TRBV5-5|NA
TGTGCCAGCAGTTCACCGGCCAACTATGGCTACACCTTC
CASSSPANYGYTF
>NA|TRBJ1-1|TRBV5-1|NA
TGCGCCAGCAGCTTGGAACCCCACCAAACTGAAGCTTTCTTT
CASSLEPHQTEAFF
>NA|TRBJ2-3|TRBV28|NA
TGTGCCAGCAGTTCGGACCCGAGGACAGATACGCAGTATTTT
CASSSDPRTDTQYF
>few|TRBJ2-2|TRBV5-5|NA
TGTGCCAGCAGCTTGTTGCCAGGGGTACCGACCGGGGAGCTGTTTTTT
CASSLLPGVPTGELFF
>NA|TRBJ1-1|TRBV6-5|NA
TGTGCCAGCAGTTACTCGCCTAACCAGAACACTGAAGCTTTCTTT
CASSYSPNQNTEAFF
>NA|TRBJ2-1|TRBV5-4|TRBD1
TGTGCCAGCAGCTCAGGACAGGGGAGCTCCTACAATGAGCAGTTCTTC
CASSSGQGSSYNEQFF
>once|TRBJ2-3|TRBV24-1|NA
TGTGCCACCAGTGATTTGTCTAGCGCCTCTAGCACAGATACGCAGTATTTT
CATSDLSSASSTDTQYF
>NA|TRBJ2-7|TRBV4-1|NA
TGCGCCAGCAGTCAGGGGCAGGCATTCAGGAACGAGCAGTACTTC
CASSQGQAFRNEQYF
>NA|TRBJ2-5|TRBV29-1|NA
TGCAGCGTTGAAGATCCGGGGGCCCAAGAGACCCAGTACTTC
CSVEDPGAQETQYF
>NA|TRBJ2-3|TRBV10-3|TRBD1
TGTGCCATCAGCCGGGACAGGCTCACAGATACGCAGTATTTT
CAISRDRLTDTQYF
>few|TRBJ1-2|TRBV2|NA
TGTGCCAGCAGGCGAGTGCCCGTTTCGGGTGGCTACACCTTC
CASRRVPVSGGYTF
>NA|TRBJ2-1|TRBV20-1|TRBD2
TGCAGTGCTACTGGACTAGCGGGGGAGGCTGAGCAGTTCTTC
CSATGLAGEAEQFF
>many|TRBJ1-6|TRBV5-1|TRBD1
TGCGCCAGCAGCTTGTCCCCCGCTCGACAGGGGAGCTCCTATAATTCACCCCTCCACTTT
CASSLSPARQGSSYNSPLHF
>few|TRBJ1-5|TRBV28|NA
TGTGCCAGCAGTCCCCCGGCAGGGTGGCAGCCCCAGCATTTT
CASSPPAGWQPQHF
>few|TRBJ2-1|TRBV7-2|NA
TGTGCCAGCAGCTTAGACAACCGCTCCTACAATGAGCAGTTCTTC
CASSLDNRSYNEQFF